Shown below are 2 T cell receptor beta chains from a single sample sequenced in a study of T cell responses to AZD1222 COVID-19 vaccine. Repertoires were generated with immunoSEQ multiplex PCR, while TCRdb's copy carries only in-frame clones and drops some. The sample includes approximately 120,000 clones, roughly 91% of them seen just once. The starting material was peripheral blood, obtained on day 0 of MenACWY control vaccination. Receptors were obtained from an adult in good health.

This clone has only one observation. This chain connects TRBV28 to TRBJ2-7, with 9 bases aligning to TRBD2. Germline lookup yields CDR1 MDHEN and CDR2 SYDVKM. The length of the CDR3 is 15 residues. The junction had 5 bases not matched to a gene; V was cut back by 1 base and J by 4 bases. The CDR3 DNA follows: TGTGCCAGCAGTTTATCCAAGCGGGGGGTTTACGAGCAGTACGTC. Protein product: CASSLSKRGVYEQYV.

In regard to this clone: In the same sample, other DNA sequences code for this CDR3. The chain is built from TRBV3-1 (or the pseudogene TRBV3-2) and TRBJ2-3; possible D gene TRBD2, 5 bases. The CDR3 runs 12 residues. Trimming left V 4 bases short and J 5 bases short, with 7 bases between. Germline CDR1 is LGHDT and CDR2 is YNNKEL (reference sequence). For the CDR3, the DNA is TGTGCCAGCAGCCGTGGACTAGATACGCAGTATTTT. Its protein product is CASSRGLDTQYF.